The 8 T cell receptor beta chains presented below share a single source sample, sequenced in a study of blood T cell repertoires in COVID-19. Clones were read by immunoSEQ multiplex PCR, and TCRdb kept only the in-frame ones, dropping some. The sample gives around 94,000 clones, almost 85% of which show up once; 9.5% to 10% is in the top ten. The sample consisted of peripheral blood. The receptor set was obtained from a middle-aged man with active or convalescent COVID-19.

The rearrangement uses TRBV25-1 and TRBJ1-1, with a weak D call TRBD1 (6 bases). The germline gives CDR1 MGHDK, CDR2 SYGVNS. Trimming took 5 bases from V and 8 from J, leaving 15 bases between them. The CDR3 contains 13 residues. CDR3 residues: CASSRQVVSEAFF. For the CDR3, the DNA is TGTGCCAGCAGTAGACAGGTTGTCAGCGAAGCTTTCTTT.

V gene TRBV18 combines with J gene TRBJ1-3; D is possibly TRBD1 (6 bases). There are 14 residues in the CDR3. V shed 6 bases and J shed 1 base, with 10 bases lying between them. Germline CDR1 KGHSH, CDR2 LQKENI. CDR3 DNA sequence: TGTGCCAGCTCCCCAGGGGCATCTGGAAACACCATATATTTT. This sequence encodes CASSPGASGNTIYF. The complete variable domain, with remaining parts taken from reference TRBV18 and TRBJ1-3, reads NAGVMQNPRHLVRRRGQEARLRCSPMKGHSHVYWYRQLPEEGLKFMVYLQKENIIDESGMPKERFSAEFPKEGPSILRIQQVVRGDSAAYFCASSPGASGNTIYFGEGSWLTVV.

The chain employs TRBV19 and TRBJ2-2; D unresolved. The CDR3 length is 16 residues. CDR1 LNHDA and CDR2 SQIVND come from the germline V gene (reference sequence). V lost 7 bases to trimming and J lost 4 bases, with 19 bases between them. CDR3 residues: CASIDSGPRSTGELFF. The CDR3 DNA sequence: TGTGCCAGTATCGACTCGGGTCCCCGAAGCACCGGGGAGCTGTTTTTT.

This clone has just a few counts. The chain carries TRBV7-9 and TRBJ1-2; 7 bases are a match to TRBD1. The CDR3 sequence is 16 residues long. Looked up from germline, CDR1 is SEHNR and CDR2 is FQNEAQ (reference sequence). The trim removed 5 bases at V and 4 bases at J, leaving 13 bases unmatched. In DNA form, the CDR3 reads TGTGCCAGCAGCCCCCGACAGGGAGGTTATTCCTATGGCTACACCTTC. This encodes CASSPRQGGYSYGYTF.

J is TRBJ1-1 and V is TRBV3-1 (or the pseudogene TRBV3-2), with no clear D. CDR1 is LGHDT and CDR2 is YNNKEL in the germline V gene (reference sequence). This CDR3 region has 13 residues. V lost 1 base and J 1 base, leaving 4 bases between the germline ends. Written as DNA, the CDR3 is TGTGCCAGCAGCCAAGGCGGGAACACTGAAGCTTTCTTT. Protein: CASSQGGNTEAFF.

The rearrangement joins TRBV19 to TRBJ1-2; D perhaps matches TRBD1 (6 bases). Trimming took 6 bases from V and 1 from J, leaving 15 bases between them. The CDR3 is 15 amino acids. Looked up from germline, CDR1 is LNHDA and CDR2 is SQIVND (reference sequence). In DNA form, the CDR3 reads TGTGCCAGTAGAAAACAGGGATATGATAACTATGGCTACACCTTC. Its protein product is CASRKQGYDNYGYTF.

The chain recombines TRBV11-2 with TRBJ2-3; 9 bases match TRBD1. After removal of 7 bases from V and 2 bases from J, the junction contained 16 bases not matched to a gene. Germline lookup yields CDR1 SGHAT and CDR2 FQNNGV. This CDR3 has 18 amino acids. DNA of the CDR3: TGTGCCAGCACCGGGACAGGGTTAGCAGGGAGGGTCACAGATACGCAGTATTTT. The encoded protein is CASTGTGLAGRVTDTQYF. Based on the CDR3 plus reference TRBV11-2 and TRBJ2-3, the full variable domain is EAGVAQSPRYKIIEKRQSVAFWCNPISGHATLYWYQQILGQGPKLLIQFQNNGVVDDSQLPKDRFSAERLKGVDSTLKIQPAKLEDSAVYLCASTGTGLAGRVTDTQYFGPGTRLTVL.

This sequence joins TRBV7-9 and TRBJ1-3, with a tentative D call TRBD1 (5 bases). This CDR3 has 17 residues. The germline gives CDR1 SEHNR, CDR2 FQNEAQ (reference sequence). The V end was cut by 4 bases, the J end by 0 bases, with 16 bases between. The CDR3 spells CASSSRTLAASGNTIYF. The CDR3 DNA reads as TGTGCCAGCAGCTCCAGGACACTTGCAGCCTCTGGAAACACCATATATTTT.